What follows is one T cell receptor (beta chain) and its context. The antigen remains undetermined. Cells designated naive CD8 were CD45RO-negative and were positively selected for CCR7, with terminally differentiated effector memory CD45RA+ cells excluded. This specimen belongs to a study of shared clonotypes between healthy human individuals. At the level of the study: Each donor's CD8 memory used one plate, CD8 naive two, each CD4 subset three. Findings of the study overall: The genetic and exposure-history diversity represented was limited by few donors. Naive subsets tended to show greater estimated richness than memory subsets.

Running of the assay took place at deep level. The data were produced by immunoSEQ multiplex PCR, yet TCRdb's version contains in-frame clones alone and is incomplete. The repertoire includes a few million clones, 80% to 95% of them detected once, and about 1.7% sits in the top ten. V was clipped by 0 bases and J by 2 bases, with 12 bases between them. Per the germline V gene, CDR1 is LGHNA and CDR2 is YNFKEQ. The CDR3 is 16 amino acids. The source material was naive CD8+ T cells from PBMCs. The chain has TRBV4-2 and TRBJ2-3; D ambiguous. The clonotype comes from a man younger than 35 in good health. Some clones in this sample may be carry-over from other donors' samples. The CDR3 nucleotides are TGTGCCAGCAGCCAAGAGCCATGGGCCTCCACAGATACGCAGTATTTT. It yields the protein CASSQEPWASTDTQYF.